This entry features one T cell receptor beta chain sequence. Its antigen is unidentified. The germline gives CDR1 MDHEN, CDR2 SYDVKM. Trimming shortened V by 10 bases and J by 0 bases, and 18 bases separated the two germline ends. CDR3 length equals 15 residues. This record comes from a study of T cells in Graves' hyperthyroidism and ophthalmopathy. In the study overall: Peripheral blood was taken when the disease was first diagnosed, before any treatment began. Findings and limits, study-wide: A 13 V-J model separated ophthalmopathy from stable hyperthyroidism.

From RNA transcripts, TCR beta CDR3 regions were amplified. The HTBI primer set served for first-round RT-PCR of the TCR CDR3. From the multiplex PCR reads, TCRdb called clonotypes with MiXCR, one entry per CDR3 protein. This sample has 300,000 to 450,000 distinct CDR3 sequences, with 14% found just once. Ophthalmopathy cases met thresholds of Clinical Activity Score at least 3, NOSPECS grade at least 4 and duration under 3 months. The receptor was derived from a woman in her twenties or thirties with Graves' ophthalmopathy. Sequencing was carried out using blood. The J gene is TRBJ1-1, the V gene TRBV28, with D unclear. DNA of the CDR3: TGTGCCACGCTCTATTCAGACATCATGAACACTGAAGCTTTCTTT. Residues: CATLYSDIMNTEAFF.